A single sample is the source of the 25 T cell receptor beta chains below, sequenced in a study of blood T cell repertoires in COVID-19. Only in-frame clones appear in the TCRdb table, and some are missing; sequencing was by immunoSEQ multiplex PCR. Here the sample spans 200,000 to 250,000 clones, about nine tenths being singletons. The sequenced sample consisted of PBMCs or T cells enriched from blood (not recorded which). The receptor source for this set is a woman aged 40-49 years with acute COVID-19.

The chain joins TRBV7-9 to TRBJ1-2; weak D call: TRBD1 (5 bases). V lost 1 base to trimming and J lost 4 bases, with 10 bases between them. This CDR3 has 14 amino acids. Germline-derived CDR1 and CDR2 are SEHNR and FQNEAQ (reference sequence). Here the CDR3 DNA reads TGTGCCAGCAGCTTAGTATCGGGGGGCTATGGCTACACCTTC. As protein: CASSLVSGGYGYTF.

The gene calls are TRBV7-2 and TRBJ2-3; 9 bases agree with TRBD2. Germline CDR1 reads SGHTA; CDR2 reads FQGNSA. The ends lost 4 bases at V and 1 base at J; junction bases unmatched: 6. The CDR3 totals 16 residues. CDR3 sequence reads: CASSSATSGGTDTQYF. In DNA, the CDR3 is TGTGCCAGCAGCTCTGCGACTAGCGGAGGCACAGATACGCAGTATTTT.

The J gene is TRBJ1-2, the V gene TRBV5-8; D is possibly TRBD1 (6 bases). Trimming pared 4 bases from V and 7 bases from J, leaving 8 bases between. This CDR3 has 11 residues. Germline lookup yields CDR1 SGHTS and CDR2 YDEGEE. The CDR3 reads CASSNRAGYTF. As DNA, the CDR3 is TGTGCCAGCAGCAACAGGGCTGGCTACACCTTC.

The chain recombines TRBV11-3 with TRBJ1-1, with TRBD1 matching 7 bases. Germline assignment: CDR1 SGHNT and CDR2 YENEEA. With 3 bases clipped from V and 3 bases from J, the junction kept 7 bases outside the gene matches. This CDR3 is built from 15 residues. DNA for the CDR3: TGTGCCAGCAGCTTGACAGGGAAGGGGCACACTGAAGCTTTCTTT. Amino acids: CASSLTGKGHTEAFF.

The CDR3 region has the DNA TGTGCCAGCAGTTACATTTCAGGGAACAATCAGCCCCAGCATTTT. Residues: CASSYISGNNQPQHF. This chain connects TRBV6-2 or TRBV6-3 to TRBJ1-5; D possibly corresponds to TRBD1 (5 bases). Per germline, CDR1 MNHEY and CDR2 SVGEGT. This CDR3 spans 15 amino acids. Trimming cost V 2 bases and J 3 bases, with 11 bases left between them.

This clone appeared a single time. CDR3 protein: CASSFTRGSDSPLHF. The CDR3 DNA reads as TGTGCCAGCAGCTTCACCAGGGGAAGCGATTCACCCCTCCACTTT. The chain joins TRBV7-2 to TRBJ1-6, with D tentatively TRBD1 (6 bases). Trimming took off 3 bases at V and 8 bases at J, with 14 bases between the two ends. The CDR3 runs 15 residues. CDR1 is SGHTA and CDR2 is FQGNSA in the germline V gene.

The chain carries TRBV3-1 (or the pseudogene TRBV3-2) and TRBJ1-1; TRBD1 matches 7 bases. CDR3 size: 14 residues. Germline CDR1 is LGHDT and CDR2 is YNNKEL (reference sequence). The J segment lost 1 base and the V segment lost 4 bases, leaving 3 bases of the junction unmatched. CDR3 protein: CASSPGGKNTEAFF. CDR3 in DNA: TGTGCCAGCAGCCCAGGGGGTAAGAACACTGAAGCTTTCTTT.

This chain uses TRBV15 with TRBJ2-5; possibly TRBD1 for D (6 bases). CDR1 is LNHNV and CDR2 is YYDKDF in the germline V gene (reference sequence). The CDR3 is 15 amino acids. V lost 1 base and J lost 5, with 14 bases in between. CDR3 DNA sequence: TGTGCCACCAGCAGAGGGGCACAGGGCCGGGAGACCCAGTACTTC. It is translated as CATSRGAQGRETQYF.

In this sample, this clone turned up once. J is TRBJ2-2 and V is TRBV9; D remains ambiguous. V shed 0 bases and J shed 4 bases, with 7 bases lying between them. Germline CDR1 reads SGDLS; CDR2 reads YYNGEE. This CDR3 is built from 14 residues. The CDR3 loop reads CASSVATVTGELFF. Written as DNA, the CDR3 is TGTGCCAGCAGCGTAGCAACTGTCACCGGGGAGCTGTTTTTT.

V gene TRBV6-1 combines with J gene TRBJ1-2; 8 bases match TRBD1. This CDR3 spans 14 amino acids. V was clipped by 1 base and J by 6 bases; unmatched bases: 4. Germline CDR1 and CDR2: MNHNS and SASEGT. CDR3 sequence reads: CASSEDRGIDGYTF. In DNA, the CDR3 is TGTGCCAGCAGTGAAGACAGGGGGATTGATGGCTACACCTTC.

V and J are TRBV11-2 and TRBJ2-7; tentative D call: TRBD2 (5 bases). This CDR3 region has 16 residues. V was cut by 1 base and J by 5 bases, with 18 bases left in between. The germline gives CDR1 SGHAT, CDR2 FQNNGV. The CDR3 DNA sequence: TGTGCCAGCAGCTTAGGATTAACGGGAAAAGGCCACGAGCAGTACTTC. As protein: CASSLGLTGKGHEQYF.

This chain joins TRBV5-1 and TRBJ2-3; no firm D call. CDR1 is SGHRS and CDR2 is YFSETQ in the germline V gene. Trimming left V 4 bases short and J 0 bases short, with 6 bases between. The CDR3 contains 13 residues. The CDR3 nucleotides read TGCGCCAGCAGCATCATTAGCACAGATACGCAGTATTTT. Protein sequence: CASSIISTDTQYF.

This clone has only a few counts. The rearrangement joins TRBV18 to TRBJ1-3, with 8 bases identical to TRBD1. In germline, CDR1 is KGHSH, CDR2 LQKENI. The CDR3 runs to 15 residues. Germline trimming cut 2 bases from V and 3 bases from J; bases unmatched to any gene: 3. The CDR3 coding sequence is TGTGCCAGCTCACCAGGCAGGGGGCATGGAAACACCATATATTTT. It specifies CASSPGRGHGNTIYF.

This chain uses TRBV9 with TRBJ2-1, with TRBD2 as a possible D gene (5 bases). CDR3 length: 11 amino acids. Germline V CDR1 and CDR2: SGDLS, YYNGEE. V was cut by 7 bases and J by 8 bases, with 10 bases left in between. The CDR3 DNA reads TGTGCCAGCTCCGAGGGTCATGAGCAGTTCTTC. Translating gives CASSEGHEQFF. The entire variable domain, with the rest obtained from reference TRBV9 and TRBJ2-1, is as follows: DSGVTQTPKHLITATGQRVTLRCSPRSGDLSVYWYQQSLDQGLQFLIQYYNGEERAKGNILERFSAQQFPDLHSELNLSSLELGDSALYFCASSEGHEQFFGPGTRLTVL.

Here the CDR3 DNA reads TGTGCCAGCAGCCTCCTCATTTTAGGGCAGGGGTTAAATTCACCCCTCCACTTT. It yields the protein CASSLLILGQGLNSPLHF. The chain employs TRBV7-8 and TRBJ1-6; tentatively, D is TRBD1 (6 bases). The CDR3 has 18 residues. CDR1 and CDR2 (germline): SGHVS, FQNEAQ. Trimming took 5 bases from V and 7 from J, leaving 24 bases between them.

The rearrangement uses TRBV7-8 and TRBJ2-3; D gene ambiguous. Trimming removed 1 base from V and 1 base from J, with 9 bases in between. The CDR3 is 15 amino acids. The germline V gene encodes CDR1 SGHVS and CDR2 FQNEAQ. CDR3 region: CASSLVGFGTDTQYF. The CDR3 nucleotides are TGTGCCAGCAGCTTAGTGGGCTTTGGCACAGATACGCAGTATTTT.

This clone was seen a single time. The rearrangement joins TRBV2 to TRBJ1-1; no clear D. With 7 bases removed from V and 8 bases from J, the gap between germline ends came to 8 bases. The CDR3 sequence is 10 residues long. Germline CDR1 and CDR2: SNHLY and FYNNEI. CDR3 in amino acids: CASIGPEAFF. In nucleotides, the CDR3 is TGTGCCAGCATTGGGCCCGAAGCTTTCTTT.

A single count supports this clone. The chain uses TRBV5-1 and TRBJ2-5; D uncertain. This CDR3 is built from 15 residues. V was shortened by 0 bases and J by 5 bases, with 14 bases between the two germline ends. The V gene's germline CDR1 is SGHRS and CDR2 YFSETQ. In nucleotides, the CDR3 is TGCGCCAGCAGCTTGGCCGATCGTTCGGGTGAGACCCAGTACTTC. Amino acid sequence: CASSLADRSGETQYF.

This rearrangement joins TRBV20-1 to TRBJ2-7; D uncertain. V lost 3 bases to trimming and J lost 0 bases, with 18 bases between them. This CDR3 has 16 amino acids. In germline, CDR1 is DFQATT, CDR2 SNEGSKA (reference sequence). The CDR3 DNA reads as TGCAGTGCTAGTCGTACTTTACTATGCCCCTCCTACGAGCAGTACGTC. Translation: CSASRTLLCPSYEQYV.

This clone occurred once. CDR3 sequence: CASSKVGDSYEQYV. CDR3 DNA: TGTGCCAGCAGCAAAGTCGGGGATAGCTACGAGCAGTACGTC. The V and J genes are TRBV21-1 and TRBJ2-7; the table gives TRBD2 as D, unverified against the DNA. TRBV21-1 is given as a pseudogene. The CDR3 has 14 amino acids.

The chain carries TRBV5-4 and TRBJ2-2; 8 bases line up with TRBD2. Trimming removed 4 bases from V and 7 bases from J; junction bases left unmatched: 9. This CDR3 comprises 15 residues. In germline, CDR1 is SGHNT, CDR2 YYREEE (reference sequence). The CDR3 protein is CASSGGGRRNGELFF. The CDR3 DNA reads as TGTGCCAGCAGCGGGGGCGGGAGGAGGAACGGGGAGCTGTTTTTT.

This rearrangement joins TRBV4-1 to TRBJ1-6, with D possibly TRBD1 on 5 matching bases. The CDR3 consists of 16 residues. Per germline, CDR1 MGHRA and CDR2 YSYEKL. Trimming shortened V by 1 base and J by 6 bases, and 13 bases separated the two germline ends. CDR3 sequence (DNA): TGCGCCAGCAGCCAAGGTGGGGCCGGACGTAATTCACCCCTCCACTTT. It codes for CASSQGGAGRNSPLHF.

The chain has TRBV7-8 and TRBJ1-5; 9 nucleotides match TRBD1. Germline CDR1 reads SGHVS; CDR2 reads FQNEAQ. This CDR3 region has 14 residues. Unmatched junction bases numbered 5, after V lost 10 bases and J lost 1 base. In DNA, the CDR3 is TGTGCCACCCGGACAGGGGAAAGCAATCAGCCCCAGCATTTT. Translated, it gives CATRTGESNQPQHF.

The J gene is TRBJ1-5, the V gene TRBV10-3, with D possibly matching TRBD1 (5 bases). CDR3 length equals 16 residues. Germline V gene lookup returns CDR1 ENHRY and CDR2 SYGVKD. V dropped 0 bases and J dropped 3 bases, with 12 bases sitting between them. The CDR3 DNA reads TGTGCCATCAGTGAGTCGCGTACAGGCTTCAATCAGCCCCAGCATTTT. It specifies CAISESRTGFNQPQHF.

The chain is built from TRBV2 and TRBJ1-1, with 7 positions matching TRBD1. Trimming cost V 6 bases and J 5 bases; bases outside gene matches: 9. CDR1 is SNHLY, CDR2 FYNNEI, per germline. There are 14 residues in the CDR3. The CDR3 DNA reads as TGTGCCAGCAGAAACGACAGGGTCCAGACTGAAGCTTTCTTT. Its protein product is CASRNDRVQTEAFF.